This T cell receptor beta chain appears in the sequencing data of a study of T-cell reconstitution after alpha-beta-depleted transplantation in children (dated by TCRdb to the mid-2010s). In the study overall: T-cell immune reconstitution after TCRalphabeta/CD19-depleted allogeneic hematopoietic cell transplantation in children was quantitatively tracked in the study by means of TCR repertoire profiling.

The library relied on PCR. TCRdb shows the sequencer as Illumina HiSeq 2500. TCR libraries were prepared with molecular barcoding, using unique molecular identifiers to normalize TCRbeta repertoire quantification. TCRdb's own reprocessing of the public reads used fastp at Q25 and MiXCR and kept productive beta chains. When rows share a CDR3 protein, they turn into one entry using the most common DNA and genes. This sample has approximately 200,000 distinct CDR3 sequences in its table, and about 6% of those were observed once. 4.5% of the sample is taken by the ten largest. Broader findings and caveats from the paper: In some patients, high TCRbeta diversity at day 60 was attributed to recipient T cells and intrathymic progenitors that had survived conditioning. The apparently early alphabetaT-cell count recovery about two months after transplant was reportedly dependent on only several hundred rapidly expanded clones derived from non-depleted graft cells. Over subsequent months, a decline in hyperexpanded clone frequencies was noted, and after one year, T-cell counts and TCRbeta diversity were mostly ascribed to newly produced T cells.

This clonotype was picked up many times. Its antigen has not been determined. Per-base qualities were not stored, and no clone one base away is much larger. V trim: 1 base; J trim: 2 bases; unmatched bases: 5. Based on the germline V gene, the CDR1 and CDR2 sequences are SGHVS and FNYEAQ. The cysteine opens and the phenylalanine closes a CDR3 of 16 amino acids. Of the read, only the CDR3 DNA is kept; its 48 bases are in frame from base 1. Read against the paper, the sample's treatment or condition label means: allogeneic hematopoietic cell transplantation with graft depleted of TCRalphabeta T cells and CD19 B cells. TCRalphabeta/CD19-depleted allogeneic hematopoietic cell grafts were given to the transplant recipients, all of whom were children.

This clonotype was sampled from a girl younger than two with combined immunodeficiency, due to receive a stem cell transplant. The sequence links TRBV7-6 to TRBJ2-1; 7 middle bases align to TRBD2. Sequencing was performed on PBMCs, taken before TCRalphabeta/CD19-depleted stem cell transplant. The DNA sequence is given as TGTGCCAGCAGCTTAGAGCTAGCGGAGACCTACAATGAGCAGTTCTTC. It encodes CASSLELAETYNEQFF.